The 3 T cell receptor beta chains listed next were all sequenced from one sample in a study of cytotoxic CD8 clonotypes in ibrutinib-treated CLL (dated by TCRdb to the early 2020s). Libraries came from the immunoSEQ multiplex PCR assay. TCRdb provides this immuneACCESS table in a form limited to in-frame rearrangements. Some clones are lacking; in checked studies, under half of them reflect an unresolved V gene, and why the rest are absent is not known. The sample contains tens of thousands of clones, 69% of them found a single time. The ten largest clones capture roughly a quarter of the sample. The specimen comprised PBMCs, sampled before ibrutinib treatment. The receptors here all came from a human donor with chronic lymphocytic leukemia.

This clone was detected once. The chain links TRBV6-1 to TRBJ2-3; 8 bases align to TRBD1. The germline CDR1 and CDR2 sequences are MNHNS and SASEGT. The CDR3 loop spans 13 amino acids. V shed 4 bases, J shed 4 bases, and the junction held 1 base outside the gene matches. CDR3 nucleotide sequence: TGTGCCAGCAGTGTGACAGGGGCAGATACGCAGTATTTT. It yields the protein CASSVTGADTQYF.

The CDR3 DNA follows: TGTGCCTGGAGTGCCCCCGGGACAGTGGCTGGAAACACCATATATTTT. Its protein product is CAWSAPGTVAGNTIYF. The rearrangement joins TRBV30 to TRBJ1-3; the match to TRBD1 covers 7 bases. V was pared by 1 base and J by 2 bases, with 8 bases of the junction left unmatched. The germline V gene has CDR1 GTSNPN and CDR2 SVGIG (reference sequence). This CDR3 region has 16 residues.

This chain joins TRBV9 and TRBJ1-3; D might be TRBD1 (5 bases). The CDR3 is made up of 15 amino acids. Trimming pared 0 bases from V and 1 base from J, leaving 8 bases between. Germline V gene sequence: CDR1 SGDLS, CDR2 YYNGEE. The CDR3 is CASSVGGVSGNTIYF. CDR3 sequence (DNA): TGTGCCAGCAGCGTAGGGGGGGTATCTGGAAACACCATATATTTT.